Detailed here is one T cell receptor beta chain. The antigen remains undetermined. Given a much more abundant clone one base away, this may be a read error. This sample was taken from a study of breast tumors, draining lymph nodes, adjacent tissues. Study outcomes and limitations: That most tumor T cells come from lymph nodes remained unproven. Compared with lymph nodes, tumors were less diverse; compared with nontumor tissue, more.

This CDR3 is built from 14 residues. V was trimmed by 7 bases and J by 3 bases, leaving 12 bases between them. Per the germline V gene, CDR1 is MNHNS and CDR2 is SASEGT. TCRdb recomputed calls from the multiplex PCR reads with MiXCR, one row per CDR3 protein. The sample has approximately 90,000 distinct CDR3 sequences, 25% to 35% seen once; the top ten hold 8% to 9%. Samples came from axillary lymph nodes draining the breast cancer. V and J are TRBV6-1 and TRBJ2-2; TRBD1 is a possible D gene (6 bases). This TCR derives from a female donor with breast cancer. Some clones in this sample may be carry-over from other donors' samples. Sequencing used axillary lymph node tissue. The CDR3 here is CASTLGTHTGELFF. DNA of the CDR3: TGTGCCAGCACCCTCGGGACACACACCGGGGAGCTGTTTTTT.